Below are 31 T cell receptor beta chains sequenced from a single sample in a study of shared clonotypes between healthy human individuals. The table came from immunoSEQ multiplex PCR; TCRdb's copy has only in-frame clones and leaves some out. This sample has some 1.5 million clones, with over 95% found just once. Sequencing was performed on naive CD4+ T cells sorted from blood. As for subset: CD45RA+ positively selected. The receptors derive from a man aged 25-40 years in good health.

This clone has only one observation. The V call is TRBV15, the J call TRBJ2-3; D is undetermined. Germline values: CDR1 LNHNV, CDR2 YYDKDF (reference sequence). This CDR3 spans 16 amino acids. The V gene lost 1 base and the J gene lost 2 bases, with 13 bases spanning the gap. The CDR3 loop is CATSRGSSGPTDTQYF. The CDR3 DNA sequence: TGTGCCACCAGCAGAGGCTCCTCAGGACCCACAGATACGCAGTATTTT.

The chain carries TRBV10-1 and TRBJ2-2; TRBD1 agrees at 8 bases. Per germline, CDR1 WNHNN and CDR2 SYGVQD (reference sequence). This CDR3 region has 16 residues. Trimming cost V 4 bases and J 3 bases; bases outside gene matches: 7. The CDR3 bases are TGCGCCAGCAGTGTAGGAGCAGGGGGCGACACCGGGGAGCTGTTTTTT. Encoded protein: CASSVGAGGDTGELFF.

Details on this clone: The sample contains more than one DNA sequence encoding this CDR3. The chain employs TRBV5-4 and TRBJ1-4, with TRBD1 as a possible D gene (5 bases). V was cut by 0 bases and J by 5 bases, with 8 bases left in between. The CDR3 spans 14 residues. The germline CDR1 and CDR2 sequences are SGHNT and YYREEE (reference sequence). CDR3: CASSLGGENEKLFF. The CDR3, as DNA: TGTGCCAGCAGCTTGGGAGGGGAGAATGAAAAACTGTTTTTT. Full variable domain (missing parts from reference TRBV5-4 and TRBJ1-4): ETGVTQSPTHLIKTRGQQVTLRCSSQSGHNTVSWYQQALGQGPQFIFQYYREEENGRGNFPPRFSGLQFPNYSSELNVNALELDDSALYLCASSLGGENEKLFFGSGTQLSVL.

The gene calls are TRBV5-4 and TRBJ2-5, with D hard to call. The CDR3 spans 12 residues. CDR1 is SGHNT and CDR2 is YYREEE in the germline V gene (reference sequence). V lost 2 bases, J lost 4 bases, and 6 bases lay in between. The CDR3 loop reads CASSLGPETQYF. The DNA of the CDR3 is TGTGCCAGCAGCTTAGGCCCAGAGACCCAGTACTTC.

The rearrangement links TRBV7-2 to TRBJ2-5; D is perhaps TRBD2 (5 bases). CDR1 is SGHTA and CDR2 is FQGNSA in the germline V gene. V lost 5 bases to trimming and J lost 1 base, with 11 bases between them. This CDR3 spans 14 amino acids. The CDR3 spells CASSPRRGQETQYF. The CDR3 bases are TGTGCCAGCAGCCCACGACGGGGCCAAGAGACCCAGTACTTC.

The sample holds one count of this clone. This chain joins TRBV9 and TRBJ2-5; 7 bases line up with TRBD2. CDR1 SGDLS and CDR2 YYNGEE come from the germline V gene. Losses at the gene ends were 0 bases for V and 0 bases for J; bases not matched to a gene: 11. The CDR3 has 18 residues. CDR3 loop: CASSVAGGVGRYQETQYF. CDR3 nucleotides: TGTGCCAGCAGCGTAGCTGGGGGGGTCGGACGGTACCAAGAGACCCAGTACTTC.

The genes are TRBV10-3 and TRBJ2-1; D is uncertain. CDR3 length: 11 amino acids. The V and J ends lost 5 bases and 10 bases respectively, with 9 bases between them. The V gene's germline CDR1 is ENHRY and CDR2 SYGVKD. CDR3 loop: CAISRSYEQFF. The CDR3 nucleotides are TGTGCCATCAGTCGGTCGTACGAGCAGTTCTTC.

The V and J genes are TRBV20-1 and TRBJ2-7; D is unclear. The V end was cut by 6 bases, the J end by 5 bases, with 11 bases between. The V gene's germline CDR1 is DFQATT and CDR2 SNEGSKA (reference sequence). The CDR3 runs 11 residues. The CDR3 nucleotides are TGCAGTGCGGGGAAACCACACGAGCAGTACTTC. It encodes CSAGKPHEQYF.

This clone was picked up one time. The chain is built from TRBV6-5 and TRBJ2-7, with no clear D. V was shortened by 9 bases and J by 2 bases, with 14 bases between the two germline ends. The CDR3 has 13 amino acids. The germline gives CDR1 MNHEY, CDR2 SVGAGI. The CDR3 DNA follows: TGTGCCAGTCTTTCGAGTCTAACCTACGAGCAGTACTTC. It translates to CASLSSLTYEQYF.

The chain links TRBV19 to TRBJ2-7, with TRBD1 identical over 9 bases. Per germline, CDR1 LNHDA and CDR2 SQIVND (reference sequence). Trimming took 2 bases from V and 5 from J; bases not matched to a gene: 7. The CDR3 totals 15 residues. CDR3 bases: TGTGCCAGTAGTATAAGGAACAGGGGGCTTGACGAGCAGTACTTC. Its protein product is CASSIRNRGLDEQYF.

The chain carries TRBV2 and TRBJ1-2, with no clear D. The V gene lost 6 bases and the J gene lost 4 bases, with 12 bases spanning the gap. This CDR3 spans 13 amino acids. CDR1 is SNHLY and CDR2 is FYNNEI in the germline V gene. This CDR3 is CASRVEGFYGYTF. In DNA form, the CDR3 reads TGTGCCAGCAGGGTAGAAGGTTTCTATGGCTACACCTTC. Full variable domain (remainder filled in from reference TRBV2 and TRBJ1-2): EPEVTQTPSHQVTQMGQEVILRCVPISNHLYFYWYRQILGQKVEFLVSFYNNEISEKSEIFDDQFSVERPDGSNFTLKIRSTKLEDSAMYFCASRVEGFYGYTFGSGTRLTVV.

J is TRBJ1-5 and V is TRBV18; TRBD1 agrees at 7 bases. The germline gives CDR1 KGHSH, CDR2 LQKENI. This CDR3 is built from 15 residues. After removal of 4 bases from V and 5 bases from J, the junction contained 8 bases not matched to a gene. CDR3: CASSRRQGRDQPQHF. The CDR3 DNA reads TGTGCCAGCTCACGACGACAGGGCCGAGATCAGCCCCAGCATTTT.

The rearrangement links TRBV5-4 to TRBJ2-7, with 8 bases fitting TRBD1. The length of the CDR3 is 13 residues. The trim removed 5 bases at V and 6 bases at J, leaving 7 bases unmatched. Germline CDR1 and CDR2: SGHNT and YYREEE (reference sequence). The CDR3 spells CASSDRGFGEQYF. CDR3 DNA: TGTGCCAGCAGTGACAGGGGCTTCGGCGAGCAGTACTTC.

This clone came up once. V is TRBV30 and J is TRBJ2-5, with 12 bases matching TRBD1. The CDR3 extends over 17 amino acids. Germline CDR1 is GTSNPN and CDR2 is SVGIG (reference sequence). Trimming took 5 bases from V and 2 from J; bases not matched to a gene: 12. CDR3 sequence (DNA): TGTGCCTGGGGACGACCGGGACAGGGGGCCCCACAAGAGACCCAGTACTTC. The encoded protein is CAWGRPGQGAPQETQYF.

This clone has a single count. DNA of the CDR3: TGTGCCAGCAGCCAAGCTTCCAAGAGTTCCCGGACGTATAATGAAAAACTGTTTTTT. Its protein is CASSQASKSSRTYNEKLFF. V is TRBV14 and J is TRBJ1-4; D gene ambiguous. The V gene lost 1 base and the J gene lost 4 bases, with 22 bases spanning the gap. CDR3 size: 19 residues. CDR1 and CDR2 (germline): SGHDN, FVKESK.

The rearrangement links TRBV14 to TRBJ2-5; tentative D call: TRBD2 (5 bases). There are 15 residues in the CDR3. CDR1 is SGHDN, CDR2 FVKESK, per germline. V was shortened by 0 bases and J by 3 bases, with 11 bases between the two germline ends. The CDR3 spells CASSQDGLGEETQYF. The CDR3, as DNA: TGTGCCAGCAGCCAAGATGGTCTGGGAGAAGAGACCCAGTACTTC.

The CDR3 DNA follows: TGTGCCAGCAGTTTATCGGGACTAGCGGGAGTGGGGTCCTACAATGAGCAGTTCTTC. Its protein product is CASSLSGLAGVGSYNEQFF. The V gene is TRBV28, the J gene TRBJ2-1; 14 nucleotides match TRBD2. Trimming cost V 1 base and J 1 base; bases outside gene matches: 6. Germline V gene data show CDR1 as MDHEN and CDR2 as SYDVKM. The CDR3 runs 19 residues.

The chain combines TRBV29-1 with TRBJ2-5, with 7 bases fitting TRBD1. The CDR3 totals 13 residues. Germline CDR1 is SQVTM and CDR2 is ANQGSEA. V shed 1 base, J shed 5 bases, and the junction held 4 bases outside the gene matches. The CDR3 DNA follows: TGCAGCGTTGAAGGACAGGGAGTGGAGACCCAGTACTTC. Encoded protein: CSVEGQGVETQYF.

The chain employs TRBV28 and TRBJ2-3, with TRBD2 matching over 9 bases. Trimming cost V 6 bases and J 13 bases; bases outside gene matches: 8. In germline, CDR1 is MDHEN, CDR2 SYDVKM. The CDR3 loop spans 12 amino acids. CDR3 nucleotide sequence: TGTGCCAGCAGCACTAGCGGGTGGGGGAAGTATTTT. Amino acid sequence: CASSTSGWGKYF.

The chain joins TRBV5-6 to TRBJ2-4; a possible D gene is TRBD1 (6 bases). Germline V gene data show CDR1 as SGHDT and CDR2 as YYEEEE. This CDR3 has 15 amino acids. The ends were cut back, 4 bases at V and 1 base at J, with 12 bases in the middle. CDR3 in DNA: TGTGCCAGCAGCCAACTCGGACAGGCCAAAAACATTCAGTACTTC. Translated: CASSQLGQAKNIQYF.

V usage is TRBV9 and J usage is TRBJ1-2; TRBD1 agrees at 10 bases. The CDR3 extends over 14 amino acids. Germline lookup yields CDR1 SGDLS and CDR2 YYNGEE. V was pared by 0 bases and J by 8 bases, with 4 bases of the junction left unmatched. The CDR3 loop is CASSVGDRGNGYTF. As DNA, the CDR3 is TGTGCCAGCAGCGTAGGGGACAGGGGAAACGGCTACACCTTC.

The chain links TRBV6-4 to TRBJ2-5; maybe TRBD2 (6 bases). This CDR3 contains 15 residues. Germline V gene data show CDR1 as MRHNA and CDR2 as SNTAGT. With 0 bases removed from V and 5 bases from J, the gap between germline ends came to 13 bases. CDR3 DNA sequence: TGTGCCAGCAGTGACTCGGCGGGGTCAGAGGAGACCCAGTACTTC. Its translation is CASSDSAGSEETQYF.

This chain joins TRBV12-5 and TRBJ2-1; TRBD1 matches at 7 bases. The germline gives CDR1 LGHNT, CDR2 FRNRAP. The CDR3 has 15 residues. Unmatched junction bases numbered 5, after V lost 2 bases and J lost 4 bases. CDR3 DNA: TGTGCTAGTGGTTTGACAGGGGCGGAGTACAATGAGCAGTTCTTC. Translated: CASGLTGAEYNEQFF.

CDR3 sequence (DNA): TGTGCCAGTAGTATAGGACAGAATGGCTACACCTTC. This translates into CASSIGQNGYTF. The chain employs TRBV19 and TRBJ1-2; tentative D call: TRBD1 (5 bases). This CDR3 has 12 residues. Germline V gene lookup returns CDR1 LNHDA and CDR2 SQIVND (reference sequence). The V and J ends lost 1 base and 6 bases respectively, with 6 bases between them.

The CDR3: CASSVGGGHPEAFF. The DNA of the CDR3 is TGTGCCAGCAGCGTAGGGGGGGGACACCCTGAAGCTTTCTTT. This rearrangement joins TRBV9 to TRBJ1-1; D might be TRBD1 (6 bases). Trimming cost V 0 bases and J 6 bases, with 12 bases left between them. This CDR3 contains 14 residues. Germline loops: CDR1 SGDLS, CDR2 YYNGEE.

The gene calls are TRBV28 and TRBJ1-5, with no clear D. The CDR3 loop spans 15 amino acids. Trimming left V 8 bases short and J 2 bases short, with 16 bases between. Germline V CDR1 and CDR2: MDHEN, SYDVKM. The CDR3 sequence: CASLGLFGGNQPQHF. The CDR3 DNA follows: TGTGCCAGCTTAGGTCTTTTCGGTGGCAATCAGCCCCAGCATTTT.

The V call is TRBV2, the J call TRBJ2-5; tentative D call: TRBD2 (5 bases). Germline values: CDR1 SNHLY, CDR2 FYNNEI. The CDR3 runs 13 residues. Between the trimmed V and J ends, which lost 7 bases and 2 bases, there was a span of 11 bases. CDR3 DNA: TGTGCCAGCACATGGACTTCACAAGAGACCCAGTACTTC. This codes for CASTWTSQETQYF.

The V call is TRBV28, the J call TRBJ1-5; no firm D call. The germline V gene has CDR1 MDHEN and CDR2 SYDVKM. V was clipped by 3 bases and J by 4 bases, with 13 bases between them. This CDR3 contains 15 residues. In nucleotides, the CDR3 is TGTGCCAGCAGTTTTAGGGCGATAGCAAATCAGCCCCAGCATTTT. Translation gives CASSFRAIANQPQHF.

The V call is TRBV19, the J call TRBJ1-1; tentative D call: TRBD1 (5 bases). Trimming took 6 bases from V and 6 from J, leaving 8 bases between them. The CDR3 consists of 11 residues. CDR1 is LNHDA and CDR2 is SQIVND in the germline V gene (reference sequence). CDR3: CASRRQPEAFF. Here the CDR3 DNA reads TGTGCCAGTAGACGACAGCCTGAAGCTTTCTTT.

CDR3 residues: CASSADQGSEKLFF. CDR3 bases: TGTGCCAGCAGCGCCGACCAGGGGAGCGAAAAACTGTTTTTT. The rearrangement links TRBV7-9 to TRBJ1-4, with D possibly matching TRBD1 (6 bases). The CDR3 has 14 amino acids. Trimming removed 5 bases at V and 8 bases at J, with 15 bases between. Germline V lookup: CDR1 SEHNR, CDR2 FQNEAQ (reference sequence). The variable domain in full, completed from reference TRBV7-9 and TRBJ1-4, reads DTGVSQNPRHKITKRGQNVTFRCDPISEHNRLYWYRQTLGQGPEFLTYFQNEAQLEKSRLLSDRFSAERPKGSFSTLEIQRTEQGDSAMYLCASSADQGSEKLFFGSGTQLSVL.

This clone occurred once. The chain is built from TRBV27 and TRBJ1-1; weak D call: TRBD1 (6 bases). The CDR3 is made up of 15 amino acids. Trimming stripped 6 bases from V and 5 bases from J, with 19 bases between. The V gene's germline CDR1 is MNHEY and CDR2 SMNVEV (reference sequence). CDR3 amino acids: CASSFIGGRGTEAFF. As DNA, the CDR3 is TGTGCCAGCAGCTTTATTGGGGGGCGCGGAACTGAAGCTTTCTTT.